This record covers a single T cell receptor (beta chain). In its sample, this clonotype was seen many times. Its antigen remains unidentified. No base-level quality is on record; no much larger clone is a single base apart. This specimen belongs to a study of T cells in Graves' hyperthyroidism and ophthalmopathy (dated by TCRdb to between 2019 and 2020). Study-level background: Peripheral blood samples were taken at initial diagnosis, before any treatment was given. To identify TCR V-J signatures that set the groups apart, the researchers used a discovery cohort of 100 patients, made up of under 50 with Graves' ophthalmopathy and some 55 with stable Graves' hyperthyroidism. The paper describes TCR Vbeta CDR3 sequencing of 135 peripheral blood samples, made up of under 50 ophthalmopathy patients, around 73 hyperthyroidism patients and approximately 17 progressor patients. For training and testing, the approximately 97 patients in the discovery cohort were randomly divided in a 7:3 ratio. Following sampling, methimazole starting at 30 mg daily was given to hyperthyroidism patients, and high-dose intravenous methylprednisolone was given to ophthalmopathy patients. In addition, the study compared T-cell repertoires in thyroid tissue and in blood from roughly six Graves' hyperthyroidism patients. An independent validation cohort of 18 to 20 hyperthyroidism patients and some 15 patients who later progressed to ophthalmopathy tested prospective prediction of ophthalmopathy. Study-wide conclusions, independent of this receptor: During validation, the model predicted progression to ophthalmopathy a median of about 6.3 months ahead of onset, with around 70% sensitivity and under 85% specificity. In cross-validation, a model built on a 13 V-J signature told ophthalmopathy apart from stable hyperthyroidism with 85% to 90% sensitivity and roughly 82% specificity, and in testing the same model reached 80%/75%. Most expanded thyroid clonotypes (frequency above 0.001) were also found in blood, which suggests that blood repertoires may mirror thyroid immune responses. No statistical method was used to set the sample size in advance, and investigators knew the group allocation.

TCR beta CDR3 regions were amplified from RNA transcripts. A first-round RT-PCR of the TCR CDR3 used the HTBI primer set with the Qiagen OneStep RT-PCR kit. A second multiplex PCR round built the libraries, followed by size selection and purification. Sequencing of the libraries was done on an Illumina HiSeq2000 using paired-end 100 bp reads. For the original study's pipeline: Raw data were processed with SOAPnuke, discarding reads with adapters, uncalled bases, mean Phred below 15, or no exact constant-primer or identifier match. High-quality paired reads were merged with COPE v1.2.5, and unique nucleotide sequences were defined as clonotypes. MiTCR v1.1 was used to align the clonotypes against IMGT TRBV, TRBD and TRBJ reference segments. Only V-J combinations with frequency above 0.0001, covering about 99% of repertoires, were analysed. The TCS score was defined as F50 (clonal expansion) divided by E x V (chaos), with BLOSUM62-based TCRdist calculated between CDR3 peptides within each V-J. Welch's t-statistics and random forest reduced 450 to 600 V-J features to 10 to 15, which were used in a naive Bayes classifier (R e1071). In-frame beta chains were kept once TCRdb had trimmed the public reads at Q25 with fastp and called clones with MiXCR. Each entry is one CDR3 protein sequence, shown with its most common DNA and genes. What appears here as the V and J calls and clone size reflects TCRdb's work, not the paper's. The sample table records a few hundred thousand distinct CDR3 sequences; about 15% of these occur just once. The ten largest clones add up to less than 9.5% of the sample.

Deletion took 5 bases off V and 5 bases off J, with a span of 18 bases between the germline ends. Per the germline V gene, MNHNS is the CDR1 and SASEGT is the CDR2. Counted from cysteine to phenylalanine, this CDR3 has 15 amino acids. Just the 45-base CDR3 DNA is kept, in frame starting at base 1. Stable Graves' hyperthyroidism was defined as the absence of progression to ophthalmopathy over 18 months of follow-up. Hyperthyroidism patients were newly diagnosed, had a disease duration of under 2 months, and were aged 18 to 65 years. Exclusion was applied to patients with uncontrolled infections, other autoimmune diseases, pregnancy or lactation. Clinical symptoms, serum thyroxine and TRAb, thyroid ultrasound, and orbital computed tomography formed the basis for the diagnoses. PBMCs were separated from roughly 10 ml of fresh peripheral blood using Ficoll-Paque density gradient centrifugation. Total RNA was extracted with Trizol reagent, and quality was checked on an Agilent 2100 Bioanalyzer.

The sample taken for sequencing was blood. The chain is assembled from TRBV6-1 and TRBJ1-1; a confident D gene designation cannot be given. This receptor was identified in a woman aged 25 to 45 with Graves' hyperthyroidism. The CDR3 region reads CASSIRTITPTEAFF. The nucleotides read TGTGCCAGCAGTATAAGGACCATTACCCCAACTGAAGCTTTCTTT.